Described below is a single TCR beta chain sequence and its context. The data were obtained in a study of blood T cell repertoires in COVID-19. Produced via immunoSEQ multiplex PCR; TCRdb's table is partial and in-frame only. The sample has approximately 88,000 clones, 80% seen once. Germline V gene lookup returns CDR1 SGDLS and CDR2 YYNGEE. The CDR3 spans 13 residues. The ends were cut back, 4 bases at V and 5 bases at J, with 12 bases in the middle. This TCR was sampled from a woman aged 80 or over with acute or convalescent COVID-19. The sample taken for sequencing was peripheral blood. The chain carries TRBV9 and TRBJ1-1, with D perhaps matching TRBD1 (6 bases). CDR3 sequence reads: CASSFSQGTEAFF. CDR3 in DNA: TGTGCCAGCAGCTTTAGCCAGGGGACTGAAGCTTTCTTT.